These T cell receptor beta chains were read from a single sample in a study of regulatory T cells in long-lasting Graves disease. A single record per CDR3 protein comes from TCRdb applying MiXCR to the multiplex PCR reads. The data show around 460,000 distinct CDR3 sequences, 14% seen once. This same sample was also part of a study on T cells in Graves' hyperthyroidism and ophthalmopathy.

This specimen consisted of peripheral blood mononuclear cells (PBMCs), obtained at new diagnosis, from a patient treated with antithyroid drugs. The receptors derive from a woman aged 50 to 65 with Graves disease. The CDR3 runs from the conserved cysteine through the conserved F or W. The order of the fields is V gene, clone size, D gene, J gene, CDR3 protein, CDR3 DNA. A D gene is named only where the DNA matches it firmly. Only some rows state a clone size, as once, few, many or a class for expanded clones.

>TRBV7-8|many|.|TRBJ2-5
CASSPPRDLIGYQETQYF
TGTGCCAGCAGCCCCCCCCGGGACCTCATTGGGTACCAAGAGACCCAGTACTTC
>TRBV28|many|TRBD2|TRBJ2-7
CASSQPSTGGYEQYF
TGTGCCAGCAGTCAACCATCCACGGGGGGGTACGAGCAGTACTTC
>TRBV20-1|many|TRBD2|TRBJ2-2
CSARARFWLADDTGELFF
TGCAGTGCTAGAGCCCGATTCTGGCTAGCGGATGACACCGGGGAGCTGTTTTTT
>TRBV28|few|.|TRBJ2-5
CASSLRPKYQETQYF
TGTGCCAGCAGTTTACGGCCGAAGTACCAAGAGACCCAGTACTTC
>TRBV5-6|.|TRBD2|TRBJ2-2
CASSQTSGRAGELFF
TGTGCCAGCAGCCAGACTAGCGGGAGGGCCGGGGAGCTGTTTTTT
>TRBV13|many|.|TRBJ1-5
CASSTRGGNQPQHF
TGTGCCAGCAGCACTAGGGGGGGCAATCAGCCCCAGCATTTT
>TRBV6-5|many|.|TRBJ1-2
CASSYSQGDYGYTF
TGTGCCAGCAGTTACTCCCAGGGTGACTATGGCTACACCTTC
>TRBV25-1|.|.|TRBJ1-1
CASSEWGVNTEAFF
TGTGCCAGCAGTGAATGGGGGGTTAACACTGAAGCTTTCTTT
>TRBV12-3/TRBV12-4|many|TRBD1|TRBJ1-2
CASSSWDRVGYGYTF
TGTGCCAGCAGTTCCTGGGACAGGGTGGGCTATGGCTACACCTTC
>TRBV5-1|many|.|TRBJ2-3
CASSLGYFSTDTQYF
TGCGCCAGCAGCTTGGGGTACTTCAGCACAGATACGCAGTATTTT
>TRBV5-5|many|.|TRBJ1-3
CASSLKGLTSGNTIYF
TGTGCCAGCAGCTTGAAAGGTCTTACCTCTGGAAACACCATATATTTT
>TRBV27|many|.|TRBJ2-5
CASSADSQETQYF
TGTGCCAGCAGTGCGGACTCGCAAGAGACCCAGTACTTC
>TRBV14|few|.|TRBJ2-7
CASSQVADGYEQYF
TGTGCCAGCAGCCAAGTCGCGGATGGCTACGAGCAGTACTTC
>TRBV28|many|.|TRBJ2-2
CASLVGRNTGELFF
TGTGCCAGCTTAGTGGGCAGAAACACCGGGGAGCTGTTTTTT
>TRBV19|few|.|TRBJ2-3
CASGTRNTDTQYF
TGTGCCAGTGGGACACGGAACACAGATACGCAGTATTTT
>TRBV28|many|.|TRBJ2-7
CASSLSPSYEQYF
TGTGCCAGCAGTTTATCCCCTTCCTACGAGCAGTACTTC
>TRBV5-5|.|.|TRBJ1-2
CASSLCHNYGYTF
TGTGCCAGCAGCTTGTGTCATAACTATGGCTACACCTTC
>TRBV29-1|few|.|TRBJ2-3
CSVVGTEVDTQYF
TGCAGCGTCGTCGGCACCGAAGTTGATACGCAGTATTTT
>TRBV9|many|.|TRBJ1-1
CASSVVLGAEAFF
TGTGCCAGCAGCGTAGTTCTGGGCGCTGAAGCTTTCTTT
>TRBV6-2/TRBV6-3|many|.|TRBJ2-7
CASSEDISYEQYF
TGTGCCAGCAGTGAGGACATCTCCTACGAGCAGTACTTC
>TRBV11-2|many|TRBD2|TRBJ2-1
CASSPFRLAGEYNKQFF
TGTGCCAGCAGCCCTTTCAGACTAGCGGGAGAATACAATAAGCAGTTCTTC
>TRBV5-1|many|.|TRBJ2-7
CASSFTDRYEQYF
TGCGCCAGCAGCTTCACCGACCGCTACGAGCAGTACTTC
>TRBV7-9|few|TRBD1|TRBJ2-2
CASSLVGLQGTGELFF
TGTGCCAGCAGCTTAGTTGGTTTACAGGGGACCGGGGAGCTGTTTTTT
>TRBV5-4|many|.|TRBJ2-7
CASSLWGNSYEQYF
TGTGCCAGCAGCTTGTGGGGAAACTCCTACGAGCAGTACTTC
>TRBV29-1|few|.|TRBJ1-4
CSVLGQVNEKLFF
TGCAGCGTATTAGGGCAGGTTAATGAAAAACTGTTTTTT
>TRBV27|many|.|TRBJ1-6
CASSRRSKSNSPLHF
TGTGCCAGCAGTCGGAGATCAAAATCAAATTCACCCCTCCACTTT
>TRBV30|many|TRBD1|TRBJ1-1
CAWSGRGLGNTEAFF
TGTGCCTGGAGTGGCAGGGGGCTTGGGAACACTGAAGCTTTCTTT
>TRBV7-2|many|.|TRBJ1-2
CASSLDWWLGEGGYTF
TGTGCCAGCAGCTTAGATTGGTGGCTCGGGGAGGGCGGCTACACCTTC
>TRBV28|many|TRBD2|TRBJ2-7
CASSHSGSLSYEQYF
TGTGCCAGCAGTCATAGCGGGAGCCTCTCCTACGAGCAGTACTTC
>TRBV18|.|TRBD1|TRBJ2-7
CASSPQGSGTGGIYEQYF
TGTGCCAGCTCACCACAAGGAAGTGGGACAGGGGGGATCTACGAGCAGTACTTC
>TRBV6-1|many|TRBD2|TRBJ2-2
CASSERAGGSGELFF
TGTGCCAGCAGTGAAAGGGCGGGAGGGTCCGGGGAGCTGTTTTTT
>TRBV5-1|few|.|TRBJ2-2
CAGRPTGNTGELFF
TGCGCCGGGCGCCCTACAGGGAACACCGGGGAGCTGTTTTTT
>TRBV9|.|.|TRBJ1-1
CASSASGVGEAFF
TGTGCCAGCAGCGCCTCCGGGGTTGGCGAAGCTTTCTTT
>TRBV28|many|.|TRBJ1-4
CASSPRGWTEKLFF
TGTGCCAGCAGTCCACGGGGATGGACTGAAAAACTGTTTTTT
>TRBV7-8|many|.|TRBJ2-7
CASSPSAPAAGAWQYF
TGTGCCAGCAGCCCCTCCGCCCCGGCCGCAGGTGCGTGGCAGTACTTC
>TRBV7-6|many|TRBD1|TRBJ2-7
CASSPGAGGIYEQYF
TGTGCCAGCAGCCCTGGGGCAGGGGGCATCTACGAGCAGTACTTC
>TRBV3-1|many|TRBD1|TRBJ1-1
CASTPTGGTEAFF
TGTGCCAGCACCCCTACAGGGGGCACTGAAGCTTTCTTT
>TRBV5-1|few|TRBD2|TRBJ2-1
CASSLELAGGVEQFF
TGCGCCAGCAGCTTGGAGCTAGCGGGAGGGGTGGAGCAGTTCTTC
>TRBV27|.|TRBD2|TRBJ2-1
CASSLSGLGLAFEQFF
TGTGCCAGCAGTTTATCAGGTCTGGGACTAGCATTTGAGCAGTTCTTC
>TRBV11-2|few|TRBD2|TRBJ2-1
CASSLDPTGGDEQFF
TGTGCCAGCAGCTTAGACCCCACCGGGGGGGATGAGCAGTTCTTC
>TRBV25-1|.|TRBD1|TRBJ2-7
CASSPSRTGLYEQYF
TGTGCCAGCAGTCCCAGTCGGACAGGGCTCTACGAGCAGTACTTC
>TRBV10-1|.|TRBD1|TRBJ2-1
CASSEGQGDYNEQFF
TGCGCCAGCAGTGAAGGACAGGGGGATTACAATGAGCAGTTCTTC
>TRBV9|.|TRBD1|TRBJ1-2
CASSAHRTGAHNYGYTF
TGTGCCAGCAGCGCCCACCGGACAGGGGCACATAACTATGGCTACACCTTC
>TRBV7-9|many|TRBD2|TRBJ2-1
CASSLGPGLADNMGSYNEQFF
TGTGCCAGCAGCTTGGGCCCGGGACTAGCGGATAATATGGGCTCCTACAATGAGCAGTTCTTC
>TRBV20-1|few|.|TRBJ1-3
CSAEQGSGNTIYF
TGCAGTGCAGAACAGGGCTCTGGAAACACCATATATTTT
>TRBV5-5|many|TRBD2|TRBJ2-1
CASSQASGGGNEQFF
TGTGCCAGCAGCCAAGCTAGCGGGGGTGGGAATGAGCAGTTCTTC
>TRBV6-2/TRBV6-3|.|TRBD1|TRBJ2-7
CASKGQEDSYYEQYF
TGTGCCAGCAAGGGACAGGAGGATTCCTACTACGAGCAGTACTTC
>TRBV28|few|TRBD1|TRBJ1-2
CASSTRDRGVFGYTF
TGTGCCAGCAGTACCAGGGACAGGGGAGTCTTTGGCTACACCTTC
>TRBV5-1|many|TRBD1|TRBJ2-7
CASSTIADRVYEQYF
TGCGCCAGCAGCACCATAGCGGACAGGGTATACGAGCAGTACTTC
>TRBV11-2|many|.|TRBJ2-1
CASSSRGDRINYNEQFF
TGTGCCAGCAGCTCCAGGGGCGACAGGATTAACTACAATGAGCAGTTCTTC
>TRBV12-3/TRBV12-4|many|TRBD1|TRBJ1-1
CASSLGTASKTEAFF
TGTGCCAGCAGTTTGGGGACAGCCTCGAAGACTGAAGCTTTCTTT
>TRBV5-6|.|TRBD1|TRBJ1-2
CASRRLDRDYGYTF
TGTGCCAGCAGAAGGTTAGACAGGGACTATGGCTACACCTTC
>TRBV20-1|many|.|TRBJ2-4
CSARGAGTKNIQYF
TGCAGTGCTAGGGGGGCAGGGACCAAAAACATTCAGTACTTC
>TRBV9|many|.|TRBJ2-1
CASSGSVRNNEQFF
TGTGCCAGCAGCGGGTCGGTCAGAAACAATGAGCAGTTCTTC